Listed below are T cell receptor beta chains from one sample, sequenced in a study of post-analysis software for immune sequencing data. TCRdb independently ran MiXCR on the PCR reads; one entry per CDR3 protein. This table holds some 450,000 distinct CDR3 sequences, around 40% found once. Input material: blood. Receptor source: a girl aged 10 to 17 with multiple sclerosis. CDR3s include the opening cysteine and the closing phenylalanine or tryptophan. A D gene is named only where the DNA matches it firmly. The size field is filled for only some rows; it gives once, few, many or a size class.

j_call clone_size v_call d_call cdr3_nt cdr3_aa
TRBJ1-2 - TRBV20-1 - TGCAGTGCTACTCCGAGAGGTCGATATGGCTACACCTTC CSATPRGRYGYTF
TRBJ1-1 few TRBV6-5 TRBD1 TGTGCCAGCAAATCCGGGGACAGGGCAACTGAAGCTTTCTTT CASKSGDRATEAFF
TRBJ2-6 - TRBV5-1 - TGCGCCAGCAGCGGTACAGGGAGCTCTGGGGCCAACGTCCTGACTTTC CASSGTGSSGANVLTF
TRBJ1-4 few TRBV6-2/TRBV6-3 TRBD1 TGTGCCAGCAGTTACAGCGCCCACAGGGGTGAAAAACTGTTTTTT CASSYSAHRGEKLFF
TRBJ2-7 many TRBV20-1 TRBD1 TGCAGTGCTATCAGGGGGCCCTACGAGCAGTACTTC CSAIRGPYEQYF
TRBJ2-3 - TRBV20-1 TRBD2 TGCAGTGCTAGCCGGACTAGCGGGAGAGGCTCGCAGTATTTT CSASRTSGRGSQYF
TRBJ2-7 - TRBV12-3/TRBV12-4 TRBD1 TGTGCCAGCCTACGGGGCTGGACAGGAAATGAGCAGTACTTC CASLRGWTGNEQYF
TRBJ1-5 - TRBV5-1 TRBD1 TGCGCCAGCAGCTTGGGGCCGCTGACAGGGGGAGACCAGCCCCAGCATTTT CASSLGPLTGGDQPQHF
TRBJ2-7 few TRBV6-5 - TGTGCCAGCAGTTACGAGTCTAGTGTCTACGAGCAGTACTTC CASSYESSVYEQYF
TRBJ2-7 few TRBV29-1 TRBD1 TGCAGCGTTGGGAAGTCCCGGGACAGCTCCTACGAGCAGTACTTC CSVGKSRDSSYEQYF
TRBJ2-1 - TRBV5-1 TRBD2 TGCGCCAGCAGCTTGGTTCTAGCGGGACATGAGCAGTTCTTC CASSLVLAGHEQFF
TRBJ2-1 once TRBV20-1 - TGCAGTGGGGGGAGCCGTCTGGGGAATGAGCAGTTCTTC CSGGSRLGNEQFF
TRBJ2-1 few TRBV7-8 TRBD2 TGTGCCAGCAGCCGACTAGCGGCGACCTACAATGAGCAGTTCTTC CASSRLAATYNEQFF
TRBJ2-3 - TRBV5-1 - TGCGCCAGCAGCTTGTACCCCAACACAGATACGCAGTATTTT CASSLYPNTDTQYF
TRBJ2-3 - TRBV20-1 - TGCAGTGCCACGGGGGCTGGACAGGACACAGATACGCAGTATTTT CSATGAGQDTDTQYF
TRBJ2-5 - TRBV29-1 - TGCAGCGTTGAACGGGCCCCCCGAGGAGAGACCCAGTACTTC CSVERAPRGETQYF
TRBJ1-5 few TRBV9 - TGTGCCAGCAGCGTAGGTCTCAGTCGCAATCAGCCCCAGCATTTT CASSVGLSRNQPQHF
TRBJ2-6 many TRBV12-3/TRBV12-4 TRBD1 TGTGCCAGCAGCCCCGGGACAGGGATCTCTGGGGCCAACGTCCTGACTTTC CASSPGTGISGANVLTF
TRBJ2-7 - TRBV10-3 - TGTGCCATCAGTGAGGCTATTAGCAGGAGTGTCTACGAGCAGTACTTC CAISEAISRSVYEQYF
TRBJ2-1 - TRBV7-9 TRBD1 TGTGCCAGCAGCTTAGCGGACAGGGCAAGACTGGACAATGAGCAGTTCTTC CASSLADRARLDNEQFF
TRBJ1-2 - TRBV12-3/TRBV12-4 TRBD1 TGTGCCAGCAGTGCCGGGACAGGGGAGAAAGGCTACACCTTC CASSAGTGEKGYTF
TRBJ2-7 few TRBV6-5 - TGTGCCAGCAGTTACTCCGGACACATTTACGAGCAGTACTTC CASSYSGHIYEQYF
TRBJ2-5 many TRBV10-1 - TGCGCCAGCAGCGGGGAATACCAAGAGACCCAGTACTTC CASSGEYQETQYF
TRBJ1-1 - TRBV5-6 - TGTGCCAGCAGCTCTACCTGGAACACTGAAGCTTTCTTT CASSSTWNTEAFF
TRBJ2-7 - TRBV14 TRBD1 TGTGCCAGCAGCAAAGCACAGGGGGCCTCCTACGAGCAGTACTTC CASSKAQGASYEQYF
TRBJ2-5 - TRBV7-7 TRBD2 TGTGCTAGCAGCTTAGGTCCCACTAGCGGGCGAGACCAAGAGACCCAGTACTTC CASSLGPTSGRDQETQYF
TRBJ2-5 few TRBV6-6 TRBD2 TGTGCCAGCAGTTACGGCGAGCGGGAGGGCTGGCAGTACTTC CASSYGEREGWQYF
TRBJ2-7 - TRBV7-2 - TGTGCCAGCAGCTTAGGCGGAATCAACTACGAGCAGTACTTC CASSLGGINYEQYF
TRBJ2-3 few TRBV29-1 - TGCAGCGTTTCAACGGGTCTCACAGATACGCAGTATTTT CSVSTGLTDTQYF
TRBJ2-7 - TRBV12-3/TRBV12-4 TRBD1 TGTGCCAGCAGTTTATGGGACAGGGGCGCCTACGAGCAGTACTTC CASSLWDRGAYEQYF
TRBJ2-7 - TRBV5-1 TRBD2 TGCGCCAGCAGCTACGCGGGACTAGCGGGGTTAAACCCTGCCCACGAGCAGTACTTC CASSYAGLAGLNPAHEQYF
TRBJ2-2 - TRBV7-9 TRBD2 TGTGCCAGCAGCTCTGGGCGGGGGGAAGTCGGGGAGCTGTTTTTT CASSSGRGEVGELFF
TRBJ2-7 few TRBV6-6 TRBD2 TGTGCCAGCACCTCGGCTAGCGGGAGTTACGAGCAGTACTTC CASTSASGSYEQYF
TRBJ2-5 - TRBV15 TRBD2 TGTGCCACCAGCAGAGCGGGACTAGCGGGAGAGACCCAGTACTTC CATSRAGLAGETQYF
TRBJ2-5 few TRBV29-1 - TGCAGCGTTGAAGGAGGGTCACTCATACAAGAGACCCAGTACTTC CSVEGGSLIQETQYF
TRBJ2-1 - TRBV6-2/TRBV6-3 - TGTGCCAGCAGACACCTAGCCTACAATGAGCAGTTCTTC CASRHLAYNEQFF
TRBJ2-7 few TRBV7-2 TRBD1 TGTGCCAGCAGCTCCTCCCGGACAGGGAGCTCCTACGAGCAGTACTTC CASSSSRTGSSYEQYF
TRBJ2-5 few TRBV29-1 - TGCAGCCTCCTGGGCGATCAAGAGACCCAGTACTTC CSLLGDQETQYF
TRBJ2-7 - TRBV28 TRBD2 TGTGCCAGCAGTTTAGGGGGACTAGCGGGAGGGCGGCCCTACGAGCAGTACTTC CASSLGGLAGGRPYEQYF
TRBJ2-1 - TRBV6-5 TRBD2 TGTGCCAGCAGTTACGCGGGAGGGCCTGGGAATAAGCAGTTCTTC CASSYAGGPGNKQFF
TRBJ2-1 few TRBV7-9 - TGTGCCAGCAGCGGGACCGATCACGATGAGCAGTTCTTC CASSGTDHDEQFF
TRBJ2-1 - TRBV20-1 TRBD2 TGCAGTGCTCCGCAGGGCGGGAGAGGAGGTGAGCAGTTCTTC CSAPQGGRGGEQFF
TRBJ2-5 many TRBV29-1 - TGCAGCGTGCACCGGGACACAGCAAGGGAGACCCAGTACTTC CSVHRDTARETQYF
TRBJ2-1 few TRBV12-3/TRBV12-4 TRBD2 TGTGCCAGCAGTTTTAGCGGGAGCAATGAGCAGTTCTTC CASSFSGSNEQFF
TRBJ2-1 many TRBV12-3/TRBV12-4 TRBD1 TGTGCCAGCAGTTTAGCATCAGGGGGAAGCTACAATGAGCAGTTCTTC CASSLASGGSYNEQFF
TRBJ2-7 - TRBV6-5 - TGTGCCAGCAGTTACTCGATTATAGGGATGGCGGACTCCTACGAGCAGTACTTC CASSYSIIGMADSYEQYF
TRBJ2-1 few TRBV6-1 TRBD2 TGTGCCAGCAGTCCGGAACCGGGACTAGCGGGAAGGAATGAGCAGTTCTTC CASSPEPGLAGRNEQFF
TRBJ2-7 - TRBV7-3 - TGTGCCAGCAGCGCGAATCCGGGACACCACTACGAGCAGTACTTC CASSANPGHHYEQYF
TRBJ2-7 once TRBV7-2 TRBD2 TGTGCCAGCAGCTCCGTTCCGCAACGGAGCGGGGGGTACGAGCAGTACTTC CASSSVPQRSGGYEQYF
TRBJ2-1 - TRBV27 - TGTGCCAGCAGCCATTCAAAGGACTTCTCCTACAATGAGCAGTTCTTC CASSHSKDFSYNEQFF
TRBJ2-5 - TRBV5-1 - TGCGCCAGCAGCTTGGAGGGCGGCGGGGAGACCCAGTACTTC CASSLEGGGETQYF
TRBJ2-3 - TRBV4-1 TRBD1 TGCGCCGCCTCAAGCCCTCCAGGGGGCGATACGCAGTATTTT CAASSPPGGDTQYF